This T cell receptor beta chain was documented in a study of CD8 T cells in Susac syndrome. The overall study: When their blood was taken, patients with Susac syndrome were therapy-naive, taking corticosteroids, or taking intravenous immunoglobulin alone.

With respect to this clonotype: Its antigen is not identified.

The authors reverse transcribed roughly 0.45 to 1 ug RNA with random hexamers. Via MiXCR, TCRdb re-called the immunoSEQ multiplex PCR reads, giving one row per CDR3 protein. The table lists about 180,000 distinct CDR3 sequences, about 95% of them singletons. Sequencing of TCR beta was performed on blood CD8+ and CD4+ T cells. Each Susac syndrome patient had definite or probable disease by recently defined criteria. Broader study findings: Where Susac syndrome CD4+ T cell repertoires were concerned, no clonal expansion was evident.

Trimming took 6 bases from V and 3 from J; bases not matched to a gene: 13. Germline-derived CDR1 and CDR2 are SGHTA and FQGNSA. The CDR3 has 16 residues. This chain joins TRBV7-2 and TRBJ2-7; 8 nucleotides line up with TRBD2. Sequenced: CD4+ T cells from PBMCs. The TCR was taken from a human donor with Susac syndrome. The CDR3 DNA reads as TGTGCCAGCAGTCCTCCCGGGACTAGAAGGCTCTACGAGCAGTACTTC. It encodes CASSPPGTRRLYEQYF.